This T cell receptor (beta chain) was obtained from a study of cytomegalovirus exposure and HLA in healthy donors. In regard to this clone: Its specificity is not known.

The V end was cut by 4 bases, the J end by 0 bases, with 10 bases between. Per germline, CDR1 SQVTM and CDR2 ANQGSEA. The CDR3 has 14 residues. Sequencing used immunoSEQ multiplex PCR; TCRdb keeps in-frame clones, though not all of them. Seen here are about 83,000 clones, roughly 96% observed once, and the top ten hold roughly 1.3%. Findings of the study overall: Rarity marked most TCR sequences, yet some public TCRs occurred in many donors. A subsequent analysis found that TCR clusters from the first cohort also tended to co-occur in the 90 to 150 validation repertoires, with 90% to 95% of cluster scores above 0.

The chain joins TRBV29-1 to TRBJ1-5; possibly TRBD1 for D (5 bases). The sample taken for sequencing was PBMCs. This sequence was found in a woman aged 18-29 years in good health and CMV-seronegative. CDR3 amino acids: CSVGGFYSNQPQHF. The CDR3 DNA reads TGCAGCGTTGGGGGCTTTTATAGCAATCAGCCCCAGCATTTT.